Below, one T cell receptor (beta chain) is given with its context. Its antigen is still unknown. Time point in this sample: newly diagnosed GD, antithyroid drugs for less than 3 months. There was RNA extracted from PBMCs, and the TCR library was made from it. CDR3 length equals 15 residues. Germline V CDR1 and CDR2: DFQATT, SNEGSKA (reference sequence). V lost 4 bases, J lost 7 bases, and 10 bases stayed unmatched. The sample belongs to a study of regulatory T cells in long-lasting Graves disease. Arm-PCR with iRepertoire HTBI primers amplified the CDR3 regions for these TCR beta libraries. TCRdb passed the multiplex PCR reads through MiXCR, listing each CDR3 protein once. Seen here are 600,000 to 650,000 distinct CDR3 sequences, roughly 15% observed once, and the top ten hold under 20%. Study observations and caveats: The study found TRBV28, TRBJ1-2 and TRBJ2-5 favored in persistent disease.

This sample also belongs to another study, concerning T cells in Graves' hyperthyroidism and ophthalmopathy. This second study notes: Diagnoses rested on clinical symptoms, serum thyroxine and TRAb, thyroid ultrasound and orbital computed tomography. HTBI primers drove first-round RT-PCR of the TCR CDR3.

The sequences come from peripheral blood mononuclear cells (PBMCs), collected at new diagnosis, from a patient treated with antithyroid drugs. The genes are TRBV20-1 and TRBJ1-6; 7 bases map to TRBD1. The sequence came from a woman aged 30 to 39 with Graves disease. The CDR3 region is CSATTPGTENSPLHF. For the CDR3, the DNA is TGCAGTGCTACGACGCCCGGGACAGAGAATTCACCCCTCCACTTT.